The 2 T cell receptor beta chains presented below share a single source sample, sequenced in a study of control samples from healthy donors and cancer patients (dated by TCRdb to the early 2020s). Libraries were made using the immunoSEQ multiplex PCR assay. This immuneACCESS table, as held by TCRdb, lists in-frame sequences with V and J called but not all clones. Of the missing ones, under half trace to an unresolved V gene in checked studies; the others have no known cause. The sample table contains about 410,000 clones; only one count was recorded for around 90% of them. Jointly, the top ten make up over 5.5% of the sample. Input material: PBMCs. These receptors all stem from a man aged 40-49 years with head and neck cancer.

The chain recombines TRBV9 with TRBJ1-2; 8 bases are a match to TRBD1. Trimming cost V 0 bases and J 0 bases; bases outside gene matches: 4. The germline V gene encodes CDR1 SGDLS and CDR2 YYNGEE. The CDR3 runs 16 residues. CDR3 sequence reads: CASSVGGTGANYGYTF. Here the CDR3 DNA reads TGTGCCAGCAGCGTAGGCGGGACAGGAGCTAACTATGGCTACACCTTC. Drawing the rest from reference TRBV9 and TRBJ1-2, the complete variable domain is DSGVTQTPKHLITATGQRVTLRCSPRSGDLSVYWYQQSLDQGLQFLIQYYNGEERAKGNILERFSAQQFPDLHSELNLSSLELGDSALYFCASSVGGTGANYGYTFGSGTRLTVV.

DNA of the CDR3: TGTGCCAGCAGCTCTTCAGTAGGGATTGCTGAAAAACTGTTTTTT. Amino acid sequence: CASSSSVGIAEKLFF. The chain couples TRBV11-2 to TRBJ1-4, with D uncertain. The CDR3 contains 15 residues. Germline V gives CDR1 SGHAT, CDR2 FQNNGV. V was trimmed by 4 bases and J by 7 bases, leaving 16 bases between them.